The 24 T cell receptor beta chains below all came from one sample that was sequenced in a study of CD8 T cells in Susac syndrome. Reverse transcription of about 0.5 to 1 ug RNA used random hexamers. Using its own MiXCR run on the immunoSEQ multiplex PCR reads, TCRdb lists one record per CDR3 protein. Altogether about 200,000 distinct CDR3 sequences are present, about 95% being singletons, with the ten largest covering 0.07% to 0.095%. The sample taken for sequencing was CD4+ T cells from PBMCs. These receptors originate from a human donor with multiple sclerosis.

This clonotype showed up just once. The V and J genes are TRBV29-1 and TRBJ1-1, with D unresolved. This CDR3 region has 12 residues. Germline-derived CDR1 and CDR2 are SQVTM and ANQGSEA. Trimming took off 1 base at V and 6 bases at J, with 9 bases between the two ends. CDR3 residues: CSVEVSSSEAFF. The CDR3 nucleotides read TGCAGCGTTGAAGTCAGTAGCTCTGAAGCTTTCTTT.

The chain is built from TRBV25-1 and TRBJ2-4, with D possibly being TRBD1 (6 bases). V lost 6 bases, J lost 8 bases, and 11 bases lay in between. CDR3 length equals 12 residues. Germline values: CDR1 MGHDK, CDR2 SYGVNS. CDR3 region: CASSRGWYIQYF. CDR3 DNA sequence: TGTGCCAGCAGCAGGGGTTGGTACATTCAGTACTTC.

In the case of this clonotype: One end of the junction varies from germline; a read error may be responsible. This rearrangement joins TRBV23-1 to TRBJ2-1; a possible D gene is TRBD2 (6 bases). TRBV23-1 is reported as an ORF; its role is uncertain. The CDR3 sequence is 11 residues long. The chain's CDR3 is CASSQVSGGGF. The DNA of the CDR3 is TGCGCCAGCAGTCAAGTATCCGGGGGTGGGTTC.

The chain has TRBV12-3 or TRBV12-4 and TRBJ2-7; D is unclear. V was trimmed by 8 bases and J by 3 bases, leaving 5 bases between them. The CDR3 loop spans 10 amino acids. This chain's CDR3 is CASGYYEQYF. CDR3 in DNA: TGTGCCAGCGGTTACTACGAGCAGTACTTC.

The chain couples TRBV29-1 to TRBJ1-2; D uncertain. With 3 bases removed from V and 7 bases from J, the gap between germline ends came to 12 bases. The germline V gene has CDR1 SQVTM and CDR2 ANQGSEA. This CDR3 region has 12 residues. DNA of the CDR3: TGCAGCGTTGATGGGCCCAGCGGTGGCTACACCTTC. This encodes CSVDGPSGGYTF.

The chain links TRBV20-1 to TRBJ1-5; D unclear. The CDR3 is 13 residues long. Germline CDR1 is DFQATT and CDR2 is SNEGSKA (reference sequence). V dropped 6 bases and J dropped 2 bases, with 11 bases sitting between them. The CDR3 loop is CSAEEGRNQPQHF. The CDR3 nucleotides read TGCAGTGCCGAGGAGGGTCGCAATCAGCCCCAGCATTTT.

Regarding this clonotype: Germline is not matched at one junction end, which may reflect a read error. V usage is TRBV12-3 or TRBV12-4 and J usage is TRBJ1-1; no clear D gene. The CDR3 is 15 residues long. CDR3 sequence reads: CASSFRNRVNTEAFF. CDR3 coding DNA: TGCGCCAGCAGTTTTCGAAATAGGGTGAACACTGAAGCTTTCTTT.

The CDR3: CASSRTGRDEQFF. In DNA form, the CDR3 reads TGTGCCAGCAGCCGGACAGGGAGGGATGAGCAGTTCTTC. The chain combines TRBV5-6 with TRBJ2-1; D may be TRBD1 (8 bases). Germline CDR1 is SGHDT and CDR2 is YYEEEE. Trimming stripped 4 bases from V and 8 bases from J, with 13 bases between. The CDR3 is 13 amino acids.

The V call is TRBV7-2, the J call TRBJ2-5, with D hard to call. The germline V gene encodes CDR1 SGHTA and CDR2 FQGNSA. V lost 0 bases to trimming and J lost 3 bases, with 14 bases between them. The CDR3 covers 16 residues. This chain's CDR3 is CASSLAGGYSKETQYF. The CDR3 coding sequence is TGTGCCAGCAGCTTAGCAGGCGGCTACTCAAAAGAGACCCAGTACTTC.

This chain links TRBV3-1 with TRBJ1-1; D not resolved. With 8 bases removed from V and 1 base from J, the gap between germline ends came to 11 bases. Germline CDR1 LGHDT, CDR2 YNNKEL (reference sequence). The CDR3 covers 13 residues. CDR3 nucleotide sequence: TGTGCCAGCCAGGAGGGCGGGAACACTGAAGCTTTCTTT. Its translation: CASQEGGNTEAFF.

The CDR3 DNA sequence: TGTGCCAGCAGCGTAGACTGGGTTAGTTATGGCTACACCTTC. It is translated as CASSVDWVSYGYTF. The chain is built from TRBV9 and TRBJ1-2; D not resolved. CDR3 size: 14 residues. The germline V gene has CDR1 SGDLS and CDR2 YYNGEE. Deletions cut 0 bases from V and 5 bases from J, with 11 bases between.

V is TRBV27 and J is TRBJ1-2, with a possible D match to TRBD1 (5 bases). V was trimmed by 6 bases and J by 4 bases, leaving 15 bases between them. This CDR3 contains 14 residues. The V gene's germline CDR1 is MNHEY and CDR2 SMNVEV (reference sequence). CDR3 bases: TGTGCCAGCAGCCCGGGGGTCTCTCCCTATGGCTACACCTTC. Its protein product is CASSPGVSPYGYTF.

This clonotype came up once. V is TRBV30 and J is TRBJ1-6, with a tentative D call TRBD1 (6 bases). The CDR3 is made up of 16 amino acids. CDR1 is GTSNPN, CDR2 SVGIG, per germline (reference sequence). V lost 0 bases to trimming and J lost 0 bases, with 9 bases between them. CDR3 sequence reads: CAWSVRDTSYNSPLHF. The CDR3 region has the DNA TGTGCCTGGAGTGTACGGGACACCTCCTATAATTCACCCCTCCACTTT.

In DNA, the CDR3 is TGTGCCAGCAGTCCCCAGAGGGGAGGGAGGAACACTGAAGCTTTCTTT. Translation: CASSPQRGGRNTEAFF. This chain connects TRBV12-3 or TRBV12-4 to TRBJ1-1, with a weak D call TRBD1 (5 bases). The CDR3 length is 16 residues. V was pared by 5 bases and J by 1 base, with 17 bases between.

This sequence joins TRBV4-1 and TRBJ2-7; the D gene could be TRBD1 or TRBD2 (5 bases each). The germline V and J ends were trimmed by 3 bases and 0 bases, with 9 bases remaining between them. Germline V gene lookup returns CDR1 MGHRA and CDR2 YSYEKL. The CDR3 has 14 residues. As DNA, the CDR3 is TGCGCCAGCAGCCATCGGGGCGGCTCCTACGAGCAGTACTTC. This sequence encodes CASSHRGGSYEQYF.

The chain carries TRBV27 and TRBJ2-1; 10 bases are a match to TRBD2. The V gene's germline CDR1 is MNHEY and CDR2 SMNVEV (reference sequence). V lost 4 bases, J lost 9 bases, and 6 bases stayed unmatched. The CDR3 spans 14 residues. CDR3 in DNA: TGTGCCAGCAGTTCGGAGCGGGGGGGCGTTGAGCAGTTCTTC. It specifies CASSSERGGVEQFF.

The gene calls are TRBV18 and TRBJ2-1, with D perhaps TRBD2 (5 bases). CDR1 is KGHSH and CDR2 is LQKENI in the germline V gene. This CDR3 has 15 amino acids. With 3 bases removed from V and 7 bases from J, the gap between germline ends came to 16 bases. CDR3 DNA sequence: TGTGCCAGCTCACCGACCCGAGGACTGGGGAATGAGCAGTTCTTC. It translates to CASSPTRGLGNEQFF.

The V and J genes are TRBV20-1 and TRBJ2-5, with 8 bases aligning to TRBD2. In germline, CDR1 is DFQATT, CDR2 SNEGSKA (reference sequence). The CDR3 is 15 amino acids. V lost 4 bases to trimming and J lost 3 bases; unmatched junction nucleotides: 10. The CDR3 sequence is CSAIPAAGVEETQYF. CDR3 nucleotides: TGCAGTGCTATCCCAGCAGCGGGGGTTGAAGAGACCCAGTACTTC.

This sequence joins TRBV20-1 and TRBJ2-1; 8 bases agree with TRBD1. The CDR3 has 14 residues. Germline loops: CDR1 DFQATT, CDR2 SNEGSKA (reference sequence). CDR3 bases: TGCAGCGGGACAGGCCCTAGCTCCTACAATGAGCAGTTCTTC. Its protein product is CSGTGPSSYNEQFF.

This sequence joins TRBV30 and TRBJ1-2; D is ambiguous. The CDR3 is 11 residues long. Germline loops: CDR1 GTSNPN, CDR2 SVGIG (reference sequence). V dropped 2 bases and J dropped 8 bases, with 9 bases sitting between them. CDR3 residues: CAWSTSVGYTF. CDR3 nucleotide sequence: TGTGCCTGGAGTACCTCGGTCGGCTACACCTTC. Full variable domain (outside the CDR3, taken from reference TRBV30 and TRBJ1-2): SQTIHQWPATLVQPVGSPLSLECTVEGTSNPNLYWYRQAAGRGLQLLFYSVGIGQISSEVPQNLSASRPQDRQFILSSKKLLLSDSGFYLCAWSTSVGYTFGSGTRLTVV.

This rearrangement joins TRBV12-3 or TRBV12-4 to TRBJ1-1; tentative D call: TRBD1 (6 bases). CDR3 length: 13 amino acids. V lost 6 bases and J lost 1, with 9 bases in between. CDR3 region: CASRSQGNTEAFF. DNA of the CDR3: TGTGCCAGCAGGTCACAGGGGAACACTGAAGCTTTCTTT.

The V gene is TRBV19, the J gene TRBJ2-3; 8 bases match TRBD1. Germline V CDR1 and CDR2: LNHDA, SQIVND (reference sequence). The CDR3 has 16 amino acids. V gave up 2 bases and J gave up 1 base; unmatched junction bases: 5. CDR3 nucleotides: TGTGCCAGTAGTATAAGGGGACAGGACGGCACAGATACGCAGTATTTT. This codes for CASSIRGQDGTDTQYF.

The chain links TRBV29-1 to TRBJ2-2; D is undetermined. From germline, CDR1 is SQVTM and CDR2 ANQGSEA. This CDR3 is built from 13 residues. V lost 2 bases to trimming and J lost 6 bases, with 10 bases between them. CDR3 residues: CSVEWSVPGELFF. CDR3 DNA sequence: TGCAGCGTTGAATGGTCGGTTCCCGGGGAGCTGTTTTTT.

The rearrangement joins TRBV20-1 to TRBJ1-2; D is perhaps TRBD1 (5 bases). Germline V gives CDR1 DFQATT, CDR2 SNEGSKA (reference sequence). The V and J ends lost 3 bases and 8 bases respectively, with 7 bases between them. The CDR3 covers 10 residues. CDR3 in amino acids: CSASREGYTF. The CDR3 coding sequence is TGCAGTGCTAGCAGGGAGGGCTACACCTTC.